This T cell receptor beta chain stems from a study of blood T cell repertoires in COVID-19 (dated by TCRdb to about 2020). Describing the broader study: The collaborator samples originated in the United States, Italy and Spain and spanned the acute and convalescent phases of COVID-19. The material from the prospective study consisted of cDNA or gDNA derived from T cells, B-cell-depleted T cells, or PBMCs. Deeply sampled blood TCRbeta repertoires from subjects exposed to, actively infected with, or recovered from COVID-19 were included in the dataset. A freely available public database, intended as a resource for researchers studying the immune response to SARS-CoV-2, is where the repertoires were released. Samples came from the ongoing ImmuneRACE study (first 160 participants) plus 1,254 subjects from 6 global collaborators. The sample metadata nearly always contained a de-identified subject ID, COVID-19 status, age in years and sex. HLA class I and class II types, where available, came from metadata supplied by the sample provider rather than from assay-based typing. Paper-wide results and their limitations: How much clinical and demographic metadata was included differed by source and by participant, and the metadata was provided uncurated.

From its cysteine to its phenylalanine, the CDR3 spans 15 amino acids. CDR3 DNA is the only sequence kept; it has 45 bases, read in frame from the first base. V was cut back by 1 base and J by 5 bases, leaving a gap of 11 bases between them. CDR1 is given as SGHTA and CDR2 as FQGTGA, both from the germline V gene. TCRbeta CDR3 regions were amplified from genomic DNA by means of the immunoSEQ Assay, a bias-controlled multiplex PCR. Per the source publication's procedure: Within the assay, amplification of reference gene primers was used to estimate how many nucleated cells each sample contained. To quantify the absolute abundance of each unique TCRbeta CDR3 rearrangement, sequence reads were collapsed and filtered. Productive Simpson clonality was computed per sample as the square root of Simpson's diversity index over productive rearrangements. Drawn from immuneACCESS, this table holds only the in-frame rearrangements with V and J called that TCRdb kept. Clones are partly lost; checked studies trace under half to an unresolved V gene and leave the rest unexplained. V and J calls and clone size follow that table, whereas D and trimming were derived from the DNA. A total of about 200,000 clones appear in this sample, about nine tenths of them only once. The ten biggest clones cover 5.5% to 7% of the sample.

The collaborating institutions used their own protocols to collect whole blood in K2EDTA tubes. For TCRbeta analysis, collaborators shipped samples as frozen whole blood, isolated PBMCs, or DNA extracted from either of those sample types. Of note for this clone: The antigen it recognizes is unknown. No quality values exist for individual bases; no much larger clone is one base distant.

Specimen: peripheral blood. This sequence originates from an elderly man with acute or convalescent COVID-19. Recombination joined TRBV7-3 with TRBJ2-2; a weak D assignment points to TRBD1 (6 bases agree). For the CDR3, the sequence is CASSLSLQGTGELFF. The DNA reads as follows: TGTGCCAGCAGCTTAAGCCTACAGGGAACCGGGGAGCTGTTTTTT.